This TCR beta chain was sequenced during a study of cytomegalovirus exposure and HLA in healthy donors. Study outcomes and limitations: A few V segments could not be told apart, such as TRBV6-2 and TRBV6-3, and were left out. The study designated fewer than 200 TCR beta chains cytomegalovirus-associated. Immune exposure information comprised only CMV serostatus.

A word on this clone: The target antigen is unknown.

The CDR3 is made up of 13 amino acids. Losses at the gene ends were 10 bases for V and 5 bases for J; bases not matched to a gene: 8. The germline gives CDR1 LNHDA, CDR2 SQIVND (reference sequence). PCR used 60 Vbeta primers and 13 Jbeta primers. The protocol was immunoSEQ multiplex PCR, while the TCRdb copy is restricted to in-frame clones and leaves out a portion. The sample carries 150,000 to 200,000 clones, about 77% recorded once. The chain joins TRBV19 to TRBJ1-2; 9 bases match TRBD1. The TCR comes from a woman aged 35 to 49 in good health and CMV-seropositive. The sequenced sample consisted of PBMCs. The CDR3: CATSTGGWYGYTF. The CDR3 nucleotides read TGTGCCACTTCGACAGGGGGGTGGTATGGCTACACCTTC. Full variable domain (rest looked up from reference TRBV19 and TRBJ1-2): DGGITQSPKYLFRKEGQNVTLSCEQNLNHDAMYWYRQDPGQGLRLIYYSQIVNDFQKGDIAEGYSVSREKKESFPLTVTSAQKNPTAFYLCATSTGGWYGYTFGSGTRLTVV.